The subject of this entry is one T cell receptor beta chain. Its antigen is as yet unknown. PCR used 60 Vbeta primers and 13 Jbeta primers. Clones were read by immunoSEQ multiplex PCR, and TCRdb kept only the in-frame ones, dropping some. The table lists about 85,000 clones, 50% to 75% of them singletons. This sample is drawn from a study of cytomegalovirus exposure and HLA in healthy donors. Regarding the study as a whole: Prior analysis indicated that the majority of TCR beta V segments exhibited productivity approximately 87% or approximately 30% of the time. The sole available immune exposure information was CMV serostatus. Further analysis, carried out later, found HLA-associated TCR beta chains more clonally expanded than equally common other chains.

The sequenced sample was PBMCs. This sequence was found in a man in his thirties or forties in good health and CMV-seronegative.

The CDR3 protein is CASSPLLAGSPYEQYF. The DNA for the CDR3 is TGTGCCAGCAGTCCCCTACTAGCGGGGTCTCCCTACGAGCAGTACTTC. This chain connects TRBV28 to TRBJ2-7; 10 positions match TRBD2. V lost 5 bases, J lost 2 bases, and 9 bases stayed unmatched. The CDR3 contains 16 residues. Germline CDR1 is MDHEN and CDR2 is SYDVKM.